A single sample gave rise to the 25 T cell receptor beta chains below, sequenced in a study of blood T cells in healthy people across ages. Primers used in a second PCR of about 6 to 12 cycles were a sample-barcoded 5' primer and a J-beta primer mix. MiXCR was run by TCRdb on the 5' RACE reads, yielding one entry per CDR3 protein. The top ten hold over 5.5% of the sample, which has about 1.4 million distinct CDR3 sequences, almost 60% seen once. Material: blood. The receptors derive from a man in his late teens or twenties in good health.

This clonotype appeared a single time. The genes are TRBV20-1 and TRBJ2-7, with TRBD1 matching over 8 bases. This CDR3 has 15 amino acids. The J segment lost 4 bases and the V segment lost 0 bases, leaving 8 bases of the junction unmatched. CDR1 and CDR2 from the germline V gene are DFQATT and SNEGSKA (reference sequence). CDR3 sequence: CSARDLDRELYEQYF. CDR3 nucleotides: TGCAGTGCTAGAGATTTGGACAGGGAGCTATACGAGCAGTACTTC.

This clonotype was recorded a few times. V usage is TRBV20-1 and J usage is TRBJ1-1; no definite D call. V was cut by 6 bases and J by 6 bases, with 14 bases left in between. The CDR3 has 12 amino acids. In germline, CDR1 is DFQATT, CDR2 SNEGSKA (reference sequence). CDR3 amino acids: CSAARGFAEAFF. Written as DNA, the CDR3 is TGCAGTGCCGCTCGGGGTTTCGCTGAAGCTTTCTTT.

CDR3 loop: CASRGQWNEKLFF. CDR3 nucleotide sequence: TGTGCCAGCAGGGGACAGTGGAATGAAAAACTGTTTTTT. The rearrangement uses TRBV25-1 and TRBJ1-4, with TRBD1 identical over 7 bases. After removal of 6 bases from V and 5 bases from J, the junction contained 3 bases not matched to a gene. The CDR3 sequence is 13 residues long. Germline CDR1 and CDR2: MGHDK and SYGVNS.

The rearrangement uses TRBV2 and TRBJ1-1; D not resolved. The CDR3 has 14 amino acids. The germline V and J ends were trimmed by 10 bases and 1 base, with 16 bases remaining between them. Germline V gives CDR1 SNHLY, CDR2 FYNNEI. CDR3 sequence reads: CAIMDPLKNTEAFF. CDR3 in DNA: TGTGCCATTATGGACCCGCTTAAGAACACTGAAGCTTTCTTT.

The chain uses TRBV6-5 and TRBJ2-5; the match to TRBD1 covers 8 bases. The CDR3 is 15 amino acids. With V trimmed by 2 bases and J by 1 base, 3 bases remained unmatched. The germline V gene has CDR1 MNHEY and CDR2 SVGAGI. CDR3 sequence reads: CASSYGTGGQETQYF. CDR3 in DNA: TGTGCCAGCAGTTACGGGACAGGCGGCCAAGAGACCCAGTACTTC.

The chain carries TRBV4-2 and TRBJ1-2; D may be TRBD1 (5 bases). From germline, CDR1 is LGHNA and CDR2 YNFKEQ. This CDR3 spans 16 amino acids. V was cut by 4 bases and J by 4 bases, with 19 bases left in between. CDR3 in amino acids: CASSRSRTGLSYGYTF. The CDR3 nucleotides are TGTGCCAGCAGCCGGTCCCGGACGGGGCTCAGCTATGGCTACACCTTC.

This sequence joins TRBV7-6 and TRBJ2-7; 10 bases match TRBD1. This CDR3 has 15 residues. CDR1 and CDR2 (germline): SGHVS, FNYEAQ. The V segment lost 4 bases and the J segment 6 bases; nucleotides outside the gene matches: 9. Here the CDR3 DNA reads TGTGCCAGCAGCTACGGGACAGGGGCAACCGCCGAGCAGTACTTC. Its protein product is CASSYGTGATAEQYF.

CDR3 sequence reads: CASSPVPGQGPTF. The CDR3 DNA reads as TGTGCCAGCAGTCCTGTCCCGGGACAGGGACCCACCTTC. The chain recombines TRBV12-3 or TRBV12-4 with TRBJ1-2; 9 bases map to TRBD1. This CDR3 spans 13 amino acids. The V and J ends lost 5 bases and 13 bases, in that order; junction bases with no gene match: 11.

The V gene is TRBV20-1, the J gene TRBJ2-7, with TRBD2 as a possible D gene (5 bases). V shed 0 bases and J shed 0 bases, with 15 bases lying between them. Looked up from germline, CDR1 is DFQATT and CDR2 is SNEGSKA (reference sequence). CDR3 length equals 16 residues. CDR3 residues: CSARDPRRSTSYEQYF. DNA of the CDR3: TGCAGTGCTAGAGACCCCCGGAGGTCGACCTCCTACGAGCAGTACTTC.

This clonotype was recorded a few times. CDR3 DNA sequence: TGCGCCAGCAGCCAACAATGGGGGACGGACGTTTTTATCGAGCAGTACTTC. It specifies CASSQQWGTDVFIEQYF. This chain joins TRBV4-3 and TRBJ2-5, with D possibly being TRBD1 or TRBD2 (5 bases each). The DNA end is a closer match to TRBJ2-7, so the J assignment may be wrong. The CDR3 spans 17 residues. The V gene's germline CDR1 is LGHNA and CDR2 YSLEER.

The rearrangement links TRBV29-1 to TRBJ2-3; no reliable D call. The germline V gene encodes CDR1 SQVTM and CDR2 ANQGSEA. The V gene lost 2 bases and the J gene lost 0 bases, with 9 bases spanning the gap. CDR3 length equals 14 residues. CDR3 amino acids: CSVESIPSTDTQYF. DNA for the CDR3: TGCAGCGTTGAATCCATACCTAGCACAGATACGCAGTATTTT.

The chain has TRBV27 and TRBJ2-5; no firm D call. The CDR3 covers 14 residues. The ends were cut back, 5 bases at V and 5 bases at J, with 15 bases in the middle. Germline V lookup: CDR1 MNHEY, CDR2 SMNVEV (reference sequence). The CDR3 region is CASSAYSPRETQYF. CDR3 coding DNA: TGTGCCAGCAGTGCATATAGCCCTAGGGAGACCCAGTACTTC.

The chain uses TRBV3-1 and TRBJ2-1; D remains unclear. Trimming took off 0 bases at V and 8 bases at J, with 11 bases between the two ends. Per the germline V gene, CDR1 is LGHDT and CDR2 is YNNKEL (reference sequence). This CDR3 contains 14 residues. The CDR3 DNA follows: TGTGCCAGCAGCCAAGAGGGTAGCTCGGATGAGCAGTTCTTC. Amino acids: CASSQEGSSDEQFF.

The chain couples TRBV28 to TRBJ2-1, with 11 bases that match TRBD1. V shed 6 bases, J shed 1 base, and the junction held 11 bases outside the gene matches. This CDR3 is 18 amino acids long. Germline-derived CDR1 and CDR2 are MDHEN and SYDVKM. CDR3 sequence (DNA): TGTGCCAGCAGCGCCGTAGGTTGGGACAGGGGGTCCTACAATGAGCAGTTCTTC. Encoded protein: CASSAVGWDRGSYNEQFF.

The chain joins TRBV27 to TRBJ2-3, with a possible D match to TRBD2 (5 bases). There are 17 residues in the CDR3. Germline V gene data show CDR1 as MNHEY and CDR2 as SMNVEV (reference sequence). V gave up 2 bases and J gave up 0 bases, with 15 bases separating them. The CDR3 DNA is TGTGCCAGCAGTTTAATAGGGAGTCAGGATAGCACAGATACGCAGTATTTT. This encodes CASSLIGSQDSTDTQYF.

The V call is TRBV6-5, the J call TRBJ2-1; 7 bases align to TRBD1. The germline V gene has CDR1 MNHEY and CDR2 SVGAGI. V shed 7 bases, J shed 3 bases, and the junction held 9 bases outside the gene matches. There are 15 residues in the CDR3. This CDR3 is CASKKGQSHYNEQFF. CDR3 coding DNA: TGTGCCAGCAAAAAGGGACAGTCCCACTACAATGAGCAGTTCTTC.

CDR3 nucleotide sequence: TGTGCCAGCAGTTACGGGGACAGCCTTGGTGAAAAACTGTTTTTT. Its protein product is CASSYGDSLGEKLFF. The chain is built from TRBV12-3 or TRBV12-4 and TRBJ1-4, with 7 positions matching TRBD1. The V segment lost 4 bases and the J segment 7 bases; nucleotides outside the gene matches: 9. This CDR3 spans 15 amino acids.

The V call is TRBV28, the J call TRBJ2-4; 8 bases map to TRBD2. The J call may be incorrect, as the DNA end agrees better with TRBJ2-7. Germline CDR1 is MDHEN and CDR2 is SYDVKM. This CDR3 has 15 amino acids. CDR3 DNA sequence: TGTGCCAGCAGGACTCAGGGACTAGGGGACTACGAGCAGTACTTC. Protein: CASRTQGLGDYEQYF.

V gene TRBV20-1 combines with J gene TRBJ2-7, with TRBD1 matching 10 bases. The length of the CDR3 is 15 residues. Germline loops: CDR1 DFQATT, CDR2 SNEGSKA (reference sequence). V dropped 1 base and J dropped 5; count of bases not matched to a gene: 8. CDR3 region: CSARGGQGGVHEQYF. CDR3 in DNA: TGCAGTGCTAGAGGTGGACAGGGGGGGGTACACGAGCAGTACTTC.

The genes are TRBV28 and TRBJ2-3, with D unresolved. The germline V gene encodes CDR1 MDHEN and CDR2 SYDVKM. The V gene lost 3 bases and the J gene lost 3 bases, with 10 bases spanning the gap. The CDR3 sequence is 14 residues long. The CDR3 is CASSFDIQTDTQYF. The CDR3 DNA is TGTGCCAGCAGTTTTGACATTCAGACAGATACGCAGTATTTT. The full variable domain, completed using reference TRBV28 and TRBJ2-3, is DVKVTQSSRYLVKRTGEKVFLECVQDMDHENMFWYRQDPGLGLRLIYFSYDVKMKEKGDIPEGYSVSREKKERFSLILESASTNQTSMYLCASSFDIQTDTQYFGPGTRLTVL.

J is TRBJ2-2 and V is TRBV5-1; 13 bases line up with TRBD2. The CDR3 spans 18 residues. Trimming took 4 bases from V and 4 from J; bases not matched to a gene: 10. Germline assignment: CDR1 SGHRS and CDR2 YFSETQ. CDR3 DNA: TGCGCCAGCAGCCCGGGACTAGCGGGGATCGAGGGCACCGGGGAGCTGTTTTTT. Translating gives CASSPGLAGIEGTGELFF. Full variable domain (missing parts from reference TRBV5-1 and TRBJ2-2): KAGVTQTPRYLIKTRGQQVTLSCSPISGHRSVSWYQQTPGQGLQFLFEYFSETQRNKGNFPGRFSGRQFSNSRSEMNVSTLELGDSALYLCASSPGLAGIEGTGELFFGEGSRLTVL.

Concerning this clonotype itself: One end of the junction fails to match germline, which may point to a read error. The chain couples TRBV24-1 to TRBJ2-5; maybe TRBD1 (6 bases). Per the germline V gene, CDR1 is KGHDR and CDR2 is SFDVKD. This CDR3 has 15 amino acids. CDR3 loop: CAASRSGAQGETQYF. The CDR3 DNA reads TGTGCCGCCAGCCGGTCAGGGGCGCAAGGGGAGACCCAGTACTTC.

The chain uses TRBV20-1 and TRBJ2-7; TRBD1 matches 8 bases. Germline V CDR1 and CDR2: DFQATT, SNEGSKA (reference sequence). The CDR3 has 15 amino acids. J lost 0 bases, V lost 2 bases, and 6 bases had no gene match. In nucleotides, the CDR3 is TGCAGTGCTAGAATCCCGGGACAGGCCTCCTACGAGCAGTACTTC. This codes for CSARIPGQASYEQYF.

The chain has TRBV7-2 and TRBJ2-3; 9 positions match TRBD2. The ends lost 5 bases at V and 4 bases at J; junction bases unmatched: 10. This CDR3 is 16 amino acids long. CDR1 and CDR2 from the germline V gene are SGHTA and FQGNSA. The CDR3 DNA reads TGTGCCAGCAGCCTGAGTTTAGCGGGAGCCTCAGATACGCAGTATTTT. Residues: CASSLSLAGASDTQYF.

The chain uses TRBV7-2 and TRBJ1-2, with D uncertain. The germline V gene encodes CDR1 SGHTA and CDR2 FQGNSA. The CDR3 runs 14 residues. Trimming pared 5 bases from V and 3 bases from J, leaving 13 bases between. The CDR3 spells CASSPRIWDYGYTF. The CDR3 DNA follows: TGTGCCAGCAGCCCGCGGATTTGGGACTATGGCTACACCTTC.